This T cell receptor beta chain appears in the sequencing data of a study of T cell responses to AZD1222 COVID-19 vaccine. V was trimmed by 7 bases and J by 11 bases, leaving 14 bases between them. The germline CDR1 and CDR2 sequences are MDHEN and SYDVKM. There are 11 residues in the CDR3. Generated by immunoSEQ multiplex PCR, the TCRdb table keeps only in-frame clones and is missing some. The sample lists 110,000 to 150,000 clones; roughly 90% were seen once. The TCR was taken from an adult in good health. The rearrangement links TRBV28 to TRBJ1-1; D remains unclear. The sequenced sample was peripheral blood, obtained on day 0 of AZD1222 vaccination. CDR3 residues: CASTILGGAFF. The DNA for the CDR3 is TGTGCCAGCACTATCCTTGGCGGGGCTTTCTTT.